A single sample is the source of the 30 T cell receptor beta chains below, sequenced in a study of identical twins (dated by TCRdb to between 2015 and 2016). Receptor libraries were prepared by 5' RACE. TCRdb lists the instrument as Illumina HiSeq 2000. Clones were called with MiXCR by TCRdb after fastp trimmed the public reads at Q25, and only in-frame beta chains were retained. Each CDR3 protein appears once, grouped with its most common genes and DNA. For this sample there are around 530,000 distinct CDR3 sequences; 13% to 15% appear just once. Roughly 0.43% of the sample lies in the top ten. In addition, the sample was reused for a study of yellow fever vaccine responses in identical twins.

What was sequenced was CD4+ T cells sorted from blood. All receptors derive from a woman between 18 and 29 years old in good health.

The chain joins TRBV10-3 to TRBJ2-2; D possibly uses TRBD1 or TRBD2 (5 bases each). This CDR3 is built from 13 residues. CDR1 and CDR2 from the germline V gene are ENHRY and SYGVKD. Trimming took off 6 bases at V and 1 base at J, with 6 bases between the two ends. The CDR3 reads CAIRGENTGELFF. The CDR3 region has the DNA TGTGCCATCAGGGGGGAGAACACCGGGGAGCTGTTTTTT.

The rearrangement joins TRBV3-1 to TRBJ2-7; D is perhaps TRBD2 (5 bases). The CDR3 spans 14 residues. Trimming removed 3 bases from V and 0 bases from J, with 9 bases in between. The germline CDR1 and CDR2 sequences are LGHDT and YNNKEL (reference sequence). This CDR3 reads CASSQERSSYEQYF. CDR3 nucleotides: TGTGCCAGCAGCCAGGAGCGGAGCTCCTACGAGCAGTACTTC.

J is TRBJ2-7 and V is TRBV5-5, with D perhaps TRBD2 (6 bases). The length of the CDR3 is 16 residues. Trimming took off 1 base at V and 4 bases at J, with 18 bases between the two ends. Looked up from germline, CDR1 is SGHKS and CDR2 is YYEKEE (reference sequence). Written as DNA, the CDR3 is TGTGCCAGCAGCTTGAAAGGGTCTAGCGCTACATACGAGCAGTACTTC. This sequence encodes CASSLKGSSATYEQYF. The entire variable domain, with the rest obtained from reference TRBV5-5 and TRBJ2-7, is as follows: DAGVTQSPTHLIKTRGQQVTLRCSPISGHKSVSWYQQVLGQGPQFIFQYYEKEERGRGNFPDRFSARQFPNYSSELNVNALLLGDSALYLCASSLKGSSATYEQYFGPGTRLTVT.

This chain joins TRBV13 and TRBJ2-7; a possible D gene is TRBD2 (6 bases). Between the trimmed V and J ends, which lost 4 bases and 0 bases, there was a span of 13 bases. This CDR3 contains 15 residues. Germline V gene lookup returns CDR1 PRHDT and CDR2 FYEKMQ (reference sequence). The CDR3 DNA is TGTGCCAGCAGCTCCGTAGCTAGCGACTCCTACGAGCAGTACTTC. Translated, it gives CASSSVASDSYEQYF.

J is TRBJ2-7 and V is TRBV7-2; possible D gene TRBD1, 6 bases. The CDR3 has 13 residues. CDR1 is SGHTA and CDR2 is FQGNSA in the germline V gene. V was clipped by 11 bases and J by 2 bases, with 16 bases between them. The CDR3 region is CAPRAGEAYEQYF. CDR3 DNA sequence: TGTGCCCCAAGGGCAGGGGAAGCCTACGAGCAGTACTTC.

In this sample, this clonotype turned up a few times. The J gene is TRBJ2-1, the V gene TRBV20-1; the D is unclear. The CDR3 covers 12 residues. Germline values: CDR1 DFQATT, CDR2 SNEGSKA (reference sequence). Trimming shortened V by 7 bases and J by 6 bases, and 13 bases separated the two germline ends. The DNA for the CDR3 is TGCAGTGGCTGGAATGGTGTCAATGAGCAGTTCTTC. This sequence encodes CSGWNGVNEQFF.

This clonotype has just a few counts. This chain links TRBV5-1 with TRBJ2-1; a weak D match, TRBD2 (6 bases). The CDR3 consists of 13 residues. CDR1 is SGHRS and CDR2 is YFSETQ in the germline V gene. Trimming removed 6 bases at V and 6 bases at J, with 13 bases between. The CDR3 DNA follows: TGCGCCAGCAATCAAGCGGGTTTCAATGAGCAGTTCTTC. Translating gives CASNQAGFNEQFF.

The V call is TRBV20-1, the J call TRBJ2-7; a possible D gene is TRBD1 (6 bases). Per the germline V gene, CDR1 is DFQATT and CDR2 is SNEGSKA (reference sequence). V gave up 6 bases and J gave up 3 bases, with 12 bases separating them. The CDR3 is 12 residues long. In DNA, the CDR3 is TGCAGTGCCCGTGGACAGTTCTACGAGCAGTACGTC. Protein sequence: CSARGQFYEQYV.

This clonotype showed up just a few times. The chain uses TRBV3-1 and TRBJ2-4, with 8 bases fitting TRBD1. J lost 0 bases, V lost 1 base, and 5 bases had no gene match. Looked up from germline, CDR1 is LGHDT and CDR2 is YNNKEL (reference sequence). The CDR3 covers 17 residues. CDR3 DNA: TGTGCCAGCAGCCAAGGGACAGGGACAGTAGCCAAAAACATTCAGTACTTC. Translated, it gives CASSQGTGTVAKNIQYF.

The chain employs TRBV28 and TRBJ2-1; D unclear. This CDR3 comprises 16 residues. Germline V gene sequence: CDR1 MDHEN, CDR2 SYDVKM. With 1 base removed from V and 4 bases from J, the gap between germline ends came to 14 bases. The CDR3 bases are TGTGCCAGCAGTTTATCGTATAGCCTTGTTTACAATGAGCAGTTCTTC. Translating it yields CASSLSYSLVYNEQFF. The full variable domain, completed using reference TRBV28 and TRBJ2-1, is DVKVTQSSRYLVKRTGEKVFLECVQDMDHENMFWYRQDPGLGLRLIYFSYDVKMKEKGDIPEGYSVSREKKERFSLILESASTNQTSMYLCASSLSYSLVYNEQFFGPGTRLTVL.

This clonotype was counted only a few times. V gene TRBV5-5 combines with J gene TRBJ2-2; D call uncertain. Germline assignment: CDR1 SGHKS and CDR2 YYEKEE (reference sequence). Trimming shortened V by 2 bases and J by 3 bases, and 14 bases separated the two germline ends. The CDR3 totals 16 residues. CDR3 sequence: CASSFSAGVDTGELFF. CDR3 nucleotide sequence: TGTGCCAGCAGCTTCAGTGCTGGGGTTGACACCGGGGAGCTGTTTTTT. The variable domain in full, with the rest retrieved from reference TRBV5-5 and TRBJ2-2, is DAGVTQSPTHLIKTRGQQVTLRCSPISGHKSVSWYQQVLGQGPQFIFQYYEKEERGRGNFPDRFSARQFPNYSSELNVNALLLGDSALYLCASSFSAGVDTGELFFGEGSRLTVL.

This clonotype was picked up a small number of times. This chain's CDR3 is CSTPRGRLNEQFF. In DNA, the CDR3 is TGCAGCACCCCTCGGGGGAGGCTCAATGAGCAGTTCTTC. The genes are TRBV20-1 and TRBJ2-1; D perhaps matches TRBD2 (6 bases). The CDR3 totals 13 residues. Germline CDR1 and CDR2: DFQATT and SNEGSKA (reference sequence).

This clonotype was picked up a small number of times. The chain is built from TRBV6-1 and TRBJ2-6; D perhaps matches TRBD1 (5 bases). CDR3 length: 15 amino acids. Germline lookup yields CDR1 MNHNS and CDR2 SASEGT. Between the trimmed V and J ends, which lost 6 bases and 2 bases, there was a span of 11 bases. CDR3 amino acids: CASRRGLAGANVLTF. CDR3 nucleotide sequence: TGTGCCAGCAGAAGGGGTTTGGCTGGGGCCAACGTCCTGACTTTC.

The rearrangement uses TRBV3-1 and TRBJ1-2; D is ambiguous. The CDR3 has 13 residues. Trimming removed 1 base from V and 4 bases from J, with 7 bases in between. Per the germline V gene, CDR1 is LGHDT and CDR2 is YNNKEL (reference sequence). CDR3 nucleotides: TGTGCCAGCAGCCAAGGGCGGGCCTATGGCTACACCTTC. Protein sequence: CASSQGRAYGYTF.

The DNA for the CDR3 is TGTGCCAGCATGCGAGATTTAGGGACAGGTAACAATCAGCCCCAGCATTTT. It specifies CASMRDLGTGNNQPQHF. The chain has TRBV6-1 and TRBJ1-5; TRBD1 matches at 8 bases. CDR1 is MNHNS and CDR2 is SASEGT in the germline V gene. The ends lost 7 bases at V and 3 bases at J; junction bases unmatched: 14. The CDR3 runs 17 residues.

This clonotype was detected only a few times. The chain recombines TRBV28 with TRBJ1-1; tentative D call: TRBD1 (5 bases). The germline gives CDR1 MDHEN, CDR2 SYDVKM. The CDR3 loop spans 14 amino acids. The V end lost 4 bases, the J end lost 5 bases, and 14 bases lay between the germline ends. CDR3 amino acids: CASSSGGKRTEAFF. The CDR3 nucleotides are TGTGCCAGCAGTTCGGGGGGTAAAAGGACTGAAGCTTTCTTT.

This clonotype was picked up a small number of times. This sequence joins TRBV4-2 and TRBJ2-3; no clear D. V shed 0 bases and J shed 0 bases, with 10 bases lying between them. The CDR3 covers 16 residues. Germline assignment: CDR1 LGHNA and CDR2 YNFKEQ. The CDR3, as DNA: TGTGCCAGCAGCCAAGAATGGAGTAGCAGCACAGATACGCAGTATTTT. Protein sequence: CASSQEWSSSTDTQYF.

The rearrangement uses TRBV29-1 and TRBJ2-7, with D possibly matching TRBD1 (5 bases). This CDR3 spans 12 amino acids. Trimming cost V 2 bases and J 2 bases, with 7 bases left between them. Per germline, CDR1 SQVTM and CDR2 ANQGSEA. The CDR3 DNA reads as TGCAGCGTTGAAAAGGGGACCTACGAGCAGTACTTC. Translated, it gives CSVEKGTYEQYF.

This clonotype was seen only a few times. J is TRBJ2-1 and V is TRBV29-1; D gene ambiguous. V dropped 2 bases and J dropped 10 bases, with 9 bases sitting between them. Germline V CDR1 and CDR2: SQVTM, ANQGSEA. This CDR3 has 11 amino acids. CDR3 sequence: CSVELMKEQFF. The CDR3 DNA reads TGCAGCGTTGAACTTATGAAAGAGCAGTTCTTC.

This chain connects TRBV21-1 to TRBJ2-7; TRBD1, as called in the table, went unchecked against the DNA. TRBV21-1 is a pseudogene. CDR3 length: 16 amino acids. This chain's CDR3 is CASSPWTGRTCLEQYF. CDR3 bases: TGTGCCAGCAGCCCCTGGACAGGTCGAACCTGTCTCGAGCAGTACTTC.

This clonotype came up a few times. V gene TRBV10-3 combines with J gene TRBJ2-3; 7 nucleotides match TRBD1. The CDR3 sequence is 12 residues long. Germline V gives CDR1 ENHRY, CDR2 SYGVKD. V shed 6 bases, J shed 6 bases, and the junction held 3 bases outside the gene matches. Here the CDR3 DNA reads TGTGCCATCAGACCACAGGGGGATACGCAGTATTTT. It yields the protein CAIRPQGDTQYF.

V is TRBV12-3 or TRBV12-4 and J is TRBJ2-2, with unresolved D. The CDR3 runs 13 residues. The V end was cut by 5 bases, the J end by 6 bases, with 10 bases between. CDR3 sequence (DNA): TGTGCCAGCAGTCCGCTTAGAGCCGGGGAGCTGTTTTTT. It translates to CASSPLRAGELFF.

This clonotype appeared many times. The V call is TRBV5-1, the J call TRBJ1-2; D possibly corresponds to TRBD1 (5 bases). The CDR3 runs 13 residues. Trimming took 4 bases from V and 8 from J, leaving 15 bases between them. CDR1 is SGHRS and CDR2 is YFSETQ in the germline V gene. The CDR3 sequence: CASSQGTQGGYTF. The CDR3, as DNA: TGCGCCAGCAGCCAAGGCACGCAGGGAGGCTACACCTTC.

Many counts were recorded for this clonotype. The CDR3 reads CASSYSPGELDTQYF. The CDR3 DNA reads as TGTGCCAGCAGTTACTCACCCGGGGAGTTAGATACGCAGTATTTT. V gene TRBV6-5 combines with J gene TRBJ2-3; the D gene is possibly TRBD2 (5 bases). V was pared by 0 bases and J by 5 bases, with 12 bases between. Germline CDR1 and CDR2: MNHEY and SVGAGI. The CDR3 totals 15 residues.

The DNA of the CDR3 is TGCAGCGTTGCCCAGCTCGGGACAGGGTATGAAAAACTGTTTTTT. Translated: CSVAQLGTGYEKLFF. The chain links TRBV29-1 to TRBJ1-4; 9 bases fit TRBD1. CDR1 and CDR2 from the germline V gene are SQVTM and ANQGSEA. The CDR3 length is 15 residues. V shed 4 bases, J shed 6 bases, and the junction held 9 bases outside the gene matches.

V and J are TRBV18 and TRBJ1-1, with D possibly matching TRBD1 (6 bases). The ends were cut back, 8 bases at V and 2 bases at J, with 12 bases in the middle. The CDR3 has 13 amino acids. CDR1 and CDR2 (germline): KGHSH, LQKENI. CDR3 in amino acids: CASRRQENTEAFF. In nucleotides, the CDR3 is TGTGCCAGCCGAAGACAGGAAAACACTGAAGCTTTCTTT. Together with reference TRBV18 and TRBJ1-1, the CDR3 gives the full variable domain: NAGVMQNPRHLVRRRGQEARLRCSPMKGHSHVYWYRQLPEEGLKFMVYLQKENIIDESGMPKERFSAEFPKEGPSILRIQQVVRGDSAAYFCASRRQENTEAFFGQGTRLTVV.

V usage is TRBV28 and J usage is TRBJ1-1; D is uncertain. There are 15 residues in the CDR3. CDR1 and CDR2 from the germline V gene are MDHEN and SYDVKM. Trimming removed 0 bases from V and 0 bases from J, with 8 bases in between. This CDR3 reads CASSLWQSMNTEAFF. The CDR3 nucleotides read TGTGCCAGCAGTTTATGGCAGTCCATGAACACTGAAGCTTTCTTT.

This clonotype has just a few counts. The chain has TRBV6-5 and TRBJ2-2; 8 bases line up with TRBD1. This CDR3 is 18 amino acids long. V lost 2 bases, J lost 6 bases, and 14 bases stayed unmatched. Germline V CDR1 and CDR2: MNHEY, SVGAGI. The CDR3 spells CASSYADRGIPTAGELFF. The CDR3 DNA follows: TGTGCCAGCAGTTACGCCGACAGGGGAATTCCCACCGCCGGGGAGCTGTTTTTT.

This chain links TRBV2 with TRBJ2-3; D gene ambiguous. The CDR3 is 14 amino acids. The V end was cut by 2 bases, the J end by 0 bases, with 6 bases between. The germline gives CDR1 SNHLY, CDR2 FYNNEI. CDR3 region: CASSESESTDTQYF. As DNA, the CDR3 is TGTGCCAGCAGTGAAAGCGAGAGCACAGATACGCAGTATTTT.

The rearrangement links TRBV20-1 to TRBJ2-2; D is ambiguous. The CDR3 consists of 15 residues. The germline V gene encodes CDR1 DFQATT and CDR2 SNEGSKA (reference sequence). Trimming cost V 2 bases and J 7 bases, with 17 bases left between them. The CDR3 is CSARSPGPSFGELFF. CDR3 nucleotides: TGCAGTGCTAGATCCCCAGGTCCAAGCTTCGGGGAGCTGTTTTTT.